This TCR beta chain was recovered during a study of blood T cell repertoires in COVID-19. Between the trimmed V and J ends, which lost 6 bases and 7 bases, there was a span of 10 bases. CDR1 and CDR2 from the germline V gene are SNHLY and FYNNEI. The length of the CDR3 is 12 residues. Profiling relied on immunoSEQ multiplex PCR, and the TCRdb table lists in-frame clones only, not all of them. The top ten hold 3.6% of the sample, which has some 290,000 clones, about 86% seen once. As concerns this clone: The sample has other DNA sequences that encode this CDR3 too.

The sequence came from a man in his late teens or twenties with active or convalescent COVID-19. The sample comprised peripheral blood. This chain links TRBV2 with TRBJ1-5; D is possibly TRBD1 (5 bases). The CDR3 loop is CASSSGDQPQHF. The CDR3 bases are TGTGCCAGCAGCTCGGGGGACCAGCCCCAGCATTTT.